This TCR beta chain came from a study of cytomegalovirus exposure and HLA in healthy donors. This clone was detected only once. As yet, its antigen is unknown. Data came from immunoSEQ multiplex PCR; TCRdb stores just in-frame clones and leaves some out. The data show a few hundred thousand clones, roughly 87% seen once. A roughly 130-subject validation cohort, separate from the approximately 720-subject first cohort, supplied the donors. CDR1 is MNHEY and CDR2 is SVGAGI in the germline V gene. With 6 bases removed from V and 2 bases from J, the gap between germline ends came to 14 bases. The CDR3 is made up of 14 amino acids. Findings of the study overall: While the bulk of TCR sequences proved rare, some public TCRs turned up in many donors. TCR beta chains numbering some 160 were designated cytomegalovirus-associated. It was found in a later analysis that first-cohort TCR clusters tended to co-occur in the 120 validation repertoires.

Material for sequencing was PBMCs. This chain links TRBV6-5 with TRBJ2-7, with D possibly matching TRBD2 (6 bases). The sequence was obtained from a man between 18 and 29 years old in good health and CMV-seropositive. CDR3 sequence: CASRRIAEAYEQYF. CDR3 coding DNA: TGTGCCAGCAGGCGCATAGCGGAGGCCTACGAGCAGTACTTC.